The clone carrying this T cell receptor (beta chain) appeared a single time. Assay: immunoSEQ multiplex PCR; the TCRdb copy retains only in-frame clones and omits some. The table shows some 220,000 clones, with 85% to 90% occurring only once. The sample is drawn from a study of blood T cell repertoires in COVID-19. V shed 1 base and J shed 7 bases, with 11 bases lying between them. The CDR3 has 14 residues. CDR1 and CDR2 from the germline V gene are LNHDA and SQIVND (reference sequence). This chain joins TRBV19 and TRBJ2-1, with D possibly matching TRBD2 (5 bases). The source material was PBMCs or T cells enriched from blood (not recorded which). The clonotype was recovered from a young woman in a cohort exposed to, infected with or recovered from COVID-19 (not recorded which). The CDR3 reads CASSIGLPGNEQFF. The CDR3 DNA sequence: TGTGCCAGTAGTATAGGACTACCGGGGAATGAGCAGTTCTTC.